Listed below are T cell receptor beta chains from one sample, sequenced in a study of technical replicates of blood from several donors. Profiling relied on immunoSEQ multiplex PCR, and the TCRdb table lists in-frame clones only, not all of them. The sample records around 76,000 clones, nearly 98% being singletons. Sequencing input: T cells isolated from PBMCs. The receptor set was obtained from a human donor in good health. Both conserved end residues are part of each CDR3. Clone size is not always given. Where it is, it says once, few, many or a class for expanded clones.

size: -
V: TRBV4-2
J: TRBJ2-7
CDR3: CASSQDSGGSYEQYF

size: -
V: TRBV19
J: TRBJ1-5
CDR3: CASSVRGLSNQPQHF

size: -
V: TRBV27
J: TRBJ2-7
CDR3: CASSLEGFTTSYEQYF

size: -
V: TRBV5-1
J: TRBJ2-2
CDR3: CASSLLPLAGASNTGELFF

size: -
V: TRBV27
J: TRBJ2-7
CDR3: CASSLPLHHRSGETF

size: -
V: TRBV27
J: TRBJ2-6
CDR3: CASRSTGNGANVLTF

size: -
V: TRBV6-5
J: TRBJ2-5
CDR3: CASSYSQGLRKYF

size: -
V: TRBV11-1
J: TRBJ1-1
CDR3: CASSLYREPTEAFF

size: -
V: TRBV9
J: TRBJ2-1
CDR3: CASSRGPPGLVVYEQFF

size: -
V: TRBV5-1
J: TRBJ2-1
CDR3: CASSLVGDEQFF

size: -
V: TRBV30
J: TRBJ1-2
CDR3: CAWDGGYGYTF

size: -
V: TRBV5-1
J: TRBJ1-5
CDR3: CASSFGTGSSQPQHF

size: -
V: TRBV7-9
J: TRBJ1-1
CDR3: CASSFRDVAFF

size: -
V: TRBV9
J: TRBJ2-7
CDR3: CASSVAAGGPFYEQYF

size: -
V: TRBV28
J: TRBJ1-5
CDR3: CASSLIHRGADQPQHF

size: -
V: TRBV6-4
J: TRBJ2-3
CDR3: CASRLPPPPSTDTQYF

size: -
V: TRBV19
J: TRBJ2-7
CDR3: CASSIARGSYEQYF

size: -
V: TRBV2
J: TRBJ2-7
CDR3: CASSGLAGGLGEQYF

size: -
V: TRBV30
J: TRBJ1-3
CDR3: CAWSALNSGNTIYF

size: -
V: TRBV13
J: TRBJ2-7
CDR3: CASSLFSLGSYEQYF

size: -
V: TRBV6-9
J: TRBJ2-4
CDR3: CASSSPRGFTSIQYF

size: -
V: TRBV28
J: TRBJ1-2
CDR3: CASSLTGQALNYGYTF

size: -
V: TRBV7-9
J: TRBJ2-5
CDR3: CASSLMGLADSLETQYF

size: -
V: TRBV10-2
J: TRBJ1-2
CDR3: CASSEVGYGYTF

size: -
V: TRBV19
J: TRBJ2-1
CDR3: CASSIRDRENEQFF

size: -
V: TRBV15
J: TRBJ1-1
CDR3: CATKTGLRATEAFF

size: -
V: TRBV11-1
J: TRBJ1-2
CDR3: CASSSQDQTGSGYTF

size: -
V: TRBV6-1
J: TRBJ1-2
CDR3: CASSPSFVYTF

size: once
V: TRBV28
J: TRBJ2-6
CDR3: CASSFQTGTGANVLTF

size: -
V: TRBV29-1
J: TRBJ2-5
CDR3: CSVEEWWQGVGETQYF

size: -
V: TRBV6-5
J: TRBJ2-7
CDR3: CASSYRQGVPYEQYF

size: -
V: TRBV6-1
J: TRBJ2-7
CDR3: CASSDDIQGETYEQYF

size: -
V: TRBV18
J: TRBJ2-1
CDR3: CASSPRSSGRYNEQFF

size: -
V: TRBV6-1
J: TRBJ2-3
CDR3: CASSEWASPSTDTQYF

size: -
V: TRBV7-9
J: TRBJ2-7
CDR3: CASSSSRGGDEQYF

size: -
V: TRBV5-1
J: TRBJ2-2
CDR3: CASSSPTGPNNGELFF

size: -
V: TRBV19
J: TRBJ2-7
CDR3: CASSIVGGSYEQYF

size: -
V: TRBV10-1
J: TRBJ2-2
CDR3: CASSPRTSGTTGELFF

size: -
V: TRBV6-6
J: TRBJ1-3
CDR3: CASSFARAGNTIYF

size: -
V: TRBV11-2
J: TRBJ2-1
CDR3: CASRQPGRRNEQFF

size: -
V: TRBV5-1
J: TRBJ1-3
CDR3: CASSLVAPGNTIYF

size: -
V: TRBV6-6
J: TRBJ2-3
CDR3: CASSYSTGADTQYF

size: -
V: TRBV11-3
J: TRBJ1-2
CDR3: CASSSQGTYTF

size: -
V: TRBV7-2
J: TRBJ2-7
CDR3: CASQKYGGTYEQYF

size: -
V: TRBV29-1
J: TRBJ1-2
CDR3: CSVEAGVYGYTF

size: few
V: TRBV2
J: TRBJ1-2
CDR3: CASSDRGYGYTF

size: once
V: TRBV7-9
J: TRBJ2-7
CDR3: CASSPHSSRLYEQYF

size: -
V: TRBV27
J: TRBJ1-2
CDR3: CASKGVGGRNYGYTF

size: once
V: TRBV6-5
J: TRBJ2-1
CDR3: CASSYLGESYNEQFF

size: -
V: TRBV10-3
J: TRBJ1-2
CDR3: CAIRRDSYDRYGYTF

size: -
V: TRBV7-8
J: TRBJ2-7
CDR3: CASSFTADNEQYF

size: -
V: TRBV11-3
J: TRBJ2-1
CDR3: CASSGGASGRVTNEQFF

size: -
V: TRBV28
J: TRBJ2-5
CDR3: CASSSGQQETQYF

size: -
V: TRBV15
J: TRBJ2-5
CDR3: CATSRRSGVVETQYF

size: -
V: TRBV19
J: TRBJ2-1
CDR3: CASSIWTSGRHYNEQFF

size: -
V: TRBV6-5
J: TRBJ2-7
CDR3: CASSYGGVDYEQYF

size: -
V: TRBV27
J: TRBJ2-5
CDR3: CASSTTSGGVRETQYF

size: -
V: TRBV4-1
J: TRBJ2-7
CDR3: CASSQDRTMKNEQYF

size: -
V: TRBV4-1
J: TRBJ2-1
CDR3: CASSPPSGSYNEQFF

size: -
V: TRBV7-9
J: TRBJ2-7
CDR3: CASSSNRDTYEQYF